This entry features one TCR beta chain sequence. The antigen it recognizes is unknown. No much larger clone exists at a distance of one base, and base qualities are not known. Library preparation used the immunoSEQ multiplex PCR assay. A mixture of 60 forward primers for TCR Vbeta segments and 13 reverse primers for TCR Jbeta segments was used in the multiplex PCR. The CDR3 region of rearranged TCR beta genes was amplified from genomic DNA by a multiplex PCR assay. The amplified TCR beta libraries were sequenced on the Illumina HiSeq System as 87-base-pair reads. In the source study's methods: A later analysis tallied around 82 million unique TCR beta chains across the 666 repertoires, and some 10 million of those chains were shared by two or more donors. Raw reads were error-corrected and collapsed into unique sequences by a nearest-neighbor algorithm in which closely related sequences were merged to remove PCR and sequencing errors. V, D and J gene segments were assigned by aligning CDR3 sequences to IMGT reference sequences. For a sequence to be retained, at least a six-nucleotide match to both a V gene segment and a J gene segment was required. A rearrangement counted as productive if the CDR3 had no stop codons and remained in frame with V and J, and every other rearrangement counted as non-productive. CDR3 was defined according to IMGT convention as the region running from the second conserved V-encoded cysteine to the conserved J-encoded phenylalanine. Sequences without an unambiguous match to a single V gene segment were excluded from the earlier analysis of about 600 of the donors. In an earlier analysis of several hundred of the donors, V segments were called functional above 56.7% productive rearrangements and were called segregating when the between-donor standard deviation exceeded 5%. A statistical classification framework was built for diagnosing cytomegalovirus status from the catalog of TCR beta chain sequences. A later analysis assigned V and J genes by comparing TCR nucleotide sequences with IMGT/GENE-DB human TR gene sequences. A later analysis assigned CDR3 sequences and most-parsimonious VDJ recombination scenarios with the TCRdist pipeline. A later analysis defined each TCR beta chain by its CDR3 amino acid sequence plus V-gene family, and excluded reads lacking a unique V-gene family. In a later analysis, several hundred highly shared, low-generation-probability nucleotide sequences were removed to address suspected cross-contamination and a sequencing artifact. A later analysis calculated a clonal expansion index for each public chain from normalized within-repertoire ranks of inferred template counts. Generation probabilities in a later analysis came from a VDJ recombination model fitted to out-of-frame rearrangements, and those results were checked against IGoR. In a later analysis, hypergeometric tests were used to score TCR-TCR, TCR-HLA and TCR-CMV co-occurrence, with a repertoire-size bias correction applied to TCR pairs. False discovery rates were estimated in a later analysis by permuting HLA or CMV assignments 20 times. A later analysis grouped co-occurring TCRs with DBSCAN, adding TCRdist sequence similarity when clustering within HLA-allele-positive subsets. Repertoires with fewer than 30,000 or more than 120,000 public chains, plus five repertoires with anomalous nucleotide sharing, were excluded from co-occurrence clustering. TCRdb carries this immuneACCESS record with in-frame sequences only. Its versions omit some clonotypes, under half of them owing to an unresolved V gene in the studies checked, with the rest unexplained. The V and J calls and the clone size are those of that table, but D and trimming were determined from the DNA. Recorded for this sample are 170,000 or so clones; under 90% of them occurred a single time. Approximately 6.7% of the sample is held by the ten biggest clonotypes.

This specimen belongs to a study of cytomegalovirus exposure and HLA in healthy donors (TCRdb year 2017). Study-wide context: According to an earlier analysis of 587 of the donors, about 179 million T cells yielded 117 million unique TCR beta sequences and more than 250 Gb of sequence data. Roughly 300 gigabases of sequencing data and roughly 80 million unique TCR sequences made up an early release that covered 500 to 700 HLA-typed donors. Of the approximately 370 genotyped donors, 75% to 85% were placed in the genetic ancestry cluster associated with self-reported Caucasian donors. The study aimed to test whether signatures of past pathogen exposure could be identified by cataloging public T cell receptors. Using immunosequencing, the study profiled T cell repertoires from roughly 650 subjects and related those repertoires to cytomegalovirus serostatus. A separate validation cohort of roughly 130 different subjects was used in addition to the roughly 640-subject first cohort. High-throughput TCR immunosequencing, statistical association of individual TCRs with disease status, and machine learning were combined to predict cytomegalovirus infection status. A later analysis re-analyzed previously published TCR beta repertoires from roughly 600 donors and added high-resolution HLA genotyping to study TCR occurrence patterns. Rather than using new phenotypic data, the later analysis identified candidate immune exposures from TCR beta sequences and from how often those sequences occurred across donors. To decide whether each TCR beta V gene segment behaved as functional or pseudogenic, an earlier analysis of approximately 590 of the donors relied on high-throughput TCR beta sequencing. Alongside the repertoire data, information on donor age, sex, ethnicity and CMV serostatus was compiled. A later genetic analysis took genome-wide SNP genotypes for about three fifths of the roughly 700 donors and used that subset as a discovery cohort. Every repertoire in the discovery cohort had been generated on one and the same sequencing platform. HLA typing covered class I and class II loci at four-digit resolution. Typing coverage differed by locus: A, B, C, DRB1 and DQB1 were typed in about 629-640 donors, DQA1 in about 510, DPA1 in roughly 590, and DPB1 in roughly 470. Roughly five DR-DQ haplotypes were treated as single units for association and clustering because of strong linkage in the cohort. Across some 400 genotyped donors of the cohort, an average of roughly 230,000 unique TCR beta nucleotide sequences per donor were sequenced, and 15% to 20% of those sequences were non-productive. General findings and caveats noted by the study authors: In a later analysis, most CMV-associated TCR beta chains were found to appear HLA-restricted, with HLA associations seemingly driven largely by CMV exposure. For the cohort, immune exposure information was limited to CMV serostatus. A later analysis reported that several top co-occurrence clusters appeared linked to parvovirus B19, influenza, CMV and Epstein-Barr virus. In both the original and validation cohorts, the classifier was reported to diagnose cytomegalovirus status with high specificity and sensitivity. A later analysis found that HLA-associated TCR beta chains were more clonally expanded and had lower generation probabilities than equally common non-associated chains. A further reported finding was that TCR beta sequences accurately predicted the HLA-A and HLA-B alleles for most subjects in the first cohort. Presence/absence analyses assumed roughly uniform sequencing depth across donors, an assumption that may not hold. While some public TCRs were present in many individuals, most TCR sequences turned up only very rarely across donors. The sequencing pipeline was judged likely to have produced a cluster of highly shared sequence variants as a technical artifact. Because the 87-base-pair reads could not distinguish some IMGT-functional V segments, including TRBV6-2 and TRBV6-3, those segments were excluded. A later genetic analysis reported fewer N-insertions in productive TCRs among donors in an Asian-associated ancestry cluster than the roughly 620-donor mean. A few of the identified cytomegalovirus-associated TCR beta chains were confirmed in vitro to be specific for cytomegalovirus antigens. In a later analysis, the rate of TCR association differed among HLA loci, with DRB1 alleles having the most associated TCRs and HLA-C alleles having the fewest. The authors suggested that the approach could potentially be generalized to other disease states and immunological phenotypes. In an earlier analysis of a few hundred of the donors, most TCR beta V segments were observed in productive rearrangements about 90% or about 30% of the time, broadly matching IMGT annotations. At a false discovery rate of 0.05, a later analysis linked under 20,000 TCR beta sequences to specific HLA alleles. HLA typing was unavailable for some donors at each locus, so association tests used only the typed subset. The study listed approximately 150 TCR beta chains as associated with cytomegalovirus. When HLA alleles, especially DR and DQ, strongly co-occurred, attributing TCR associations to individual alleles was difficult. In a later genetic analysis, a missense DCLRE1C variant was associated with V-gene and J-gene trimming of TCR beta chains, and the association was replicated in an independent cohort. Linkage disequilibrium might explain the correlated functional status among segregating V segments, but an unknown experimental factor could not be excluded. In this cohort, only TCR beta chains were sequenced, and detectable features were limited by the absence of alpha or paired-chain data. Roughly 15 rarely observed V segments, including chromosome 9 orphons, were excluded from the earlier analysis of approximately 500 of the donors because counts were too low.

The cohort consisted of fewer than 700 healthy bone marrow donors. All cohort members were sampled while nominally healthy, although unrecorded immune exposures were likely present. The donor was CMV seropositive and belonged to the group of 250 to 350 seropositive cohort members. A peripheral blood sample was collected from each donor, and TCR beta sequencing was performed on peripheral blood mononuclear cells. Genomic DNA extraction from the blood cell samples was performed with the Qiagen DNeasy Blood Extraction Kit. The CDR3 contains 19 residues, cysteine and phenylalanine counted. The DNA shown is the 57-base CDR3, in frame from base 1. Unmatched junction bases come to 15, with V trimmed by 7 bases and J by 4 bases. As encoded in the germline V gene (reference sequence), CDR1 is LNHDA while CDR2 is SQIVND.

The receptor chain draws on TRBV19 and TRBJ2-2; 13 middle bases align to TRBD2. Sequencing was carried out using PBMCs. The TCR originated in a man aged 25-45 years in good health and CMV-seropositive. The DNA sequence reads TGTGCCAGTATCAATACGGGACTAGCGGGACCCTCGGGCACCGGGGAGCTGTTTTTT. Translated, it reads CASINTGLAGPSGTGELFF. Extended through the reference TRBV19 and TRBJ2-2 proteins, this CDR3 yields the full variable domain: DGGITQSPKYLFRKEGQNVTLSCEQNLNHDAMYWYRQDPGQGLRLIYYSQIVNDFQKGDIAEGYSVSREKKESFPLTVTSAQKNPTAFYLCASINTGLAGPSGTGELFFGEGSRLTVL.